These 8 T cell receptor beta chains share one sample of origin, sequenced in a study of cytotoxic CD8 clonotypes in ibrutinib-treated CLL. Sequenced by immunoSEQ multiplex PCR; TCRdb stores in-frame clones only, minus some. Seen here are around 140,000 clones, more than 70% observed once, and the top ten hold roughly 7.6%. The sample consisted of PBMCs, taken after 36 months of ibrutinib treatment. Receptor source: a human donor with chronic lymphocytic leukemia.

This clone has just a few counts. V and J are TRBV19 and TRBJ2-7, with D perhaps TRBD2 (5 bases). Germline CDR1 LNHDA, CDR2 SQIVND (reference sequence). The V and J ends lost 1 base and 3 bases respectively, with 10 bases between them. The CDR3 is made up of 14 amino acids. CDR3 residues: CASSIAGGSYEQYF. DNA of the CDR3: TGTGCCAGTAGTATAGCCGGAGGCAGCTACGAGCAGTACTTC.

The CDR3 protein is CASSLEAGGYEQYF. For the CDR3, the DNA is TGTGCCAGCAGCTTAGAAGCGGGGGGGTACGAGCAGTACTTC. V gene TRBV7-9 combines with J gene TRBJ2-7; TRBD2 agrees at 10 bases. Germline loops: CDR1 SEHNR, CDR2 FQNEAQ (reference sequence). After removal of 1 base from V and 4 bases from J, the junction contained 1 base not matched to a gene. The CDR3 covers 14 residues.

This clone was observed a handful of times. V gene TRBV14 combines with J gene TRBJ1-1; no definite D call. CDR1 SGHDN and CDR2 FVKESK come from the germline V gene. This CDR3 is 14 amino acids long. Trimming took off 0 bases at V and 1 base at J, with 6 bases between the two ends. The CDR3 here is CASSQDWGNTEAFF. CDR3 coding DNA: TGTGCCAGCAGCCAAGATTGGGGGAACACTGAAGCTTTCTTT.

The chain links TRBV5-1 to TRBJ1-1; a possible D gene is TRBD1 (6 bases). This CDR3 comprises 15 residues. Per germline, CDR1 SGHRS and CDR2 YFSETQ. V lost 0 bases to trimming and J lost 0 bases, with 9 bases between them. The CDR3 DNA sequence: TGCGCCAGCAGCTTGGGGGGACATATGAACACTGAAGCTTTCTTT. Its protein product is CASSLGGHMNTEAFF.

This chain connects TRBV7-9 to TRBJ2-2; 9 nucleotides align to TRBD1. CDR1 SEHNR and CDR2 FQNEAQ come from the germline V gene (reference sequence). Unmatched junction bases numbered 7, after V lost 5 bases and J lost 6 bases. This CDR3 comprises 15 residues. The CDR3, as DNA: TGTGCCAGCAGCATCAACAGGGGGCGGGCCGGGGAGCTGTTTTTT. It is translated as CASSINRGRAGELFF. The full variable domain, with the rest looked up from reference TRBV7-9 and TRBJ2-2, is DTGVSQNPRHKITKRGQNVTFRCDPISEHNRLYWYRQTLGQGPEFLTYFQNEAQLEKSRLLSDRFSAERPKGSFSTLEIQRTEQGDSAMYLCASSINRGRAGELFFGEGSRLTVL.

This clone has just a few counts. The rearrangement uses TRBV27 and TRBJ1-3; maybe TRBD1 (6 bases). The germline gives CDR1 MNHEY, CDR2 SMNVEV (reference sequence). The CDR3 is 15 amino acids. The germline V and J ends were trimmed by 6 bases and 8 bases, with 20 bases remaining between them. CDR3 in amino acids: CASSRTPGDGDTIYF. DNA of the CDR3: TGTGCCAGCAGCCGAACTCCAGGGGATGGGGACACCATATATTTT.

The table lists this clone with a few counts. V and J are TRBV19 and TRBJ1-1; D is perhaps TRBD1 (6 bases). Looked up from germline, CDR1 is LNHDA and CDR2 is SQIVND (reference sequence). Trimming took 3 bases from V and 6 from J, leaving 14 bases between them. The CDR3 runs 14 residues. The CDR3: CASSIHGRGSEAFF. Here the CDR3 DNA reads TGTGCCAGTAGTATCCACGGGAGGGGGTCTGAAGCTTTCTTT.

This clone was detected once. The CDR3 DNA reads TGTGCCAGCAGCTCCAACGCGGGGGTTTACGAGCAGTACTTC. This codes for CASSSNAGVYEQYF. The chain combines TRBV7-6 with TRBJ2-7, with 7 bases lining up with TRBD2. The CDR3 loop spans 14 amino acids. Losses at the gene ends were 4 bases for V and 4 bases for J; bases not matched to a gene: 7. Germline CDR1 and CDR2: SGHVS and FNYEAQ.